This TCR beta chain was captured by sequencing in a study of blood T cell repertoires in COVID-19. Study-level information: The study drew acute and convalescent COVID-19 samples from the United States, Italy and Spain. From T cells, B-cell-depleted T cells, or PBMCs came the material, which was cDNA or gDNA.

Original handling: Nucleated cell number was recorded as an estimate derived from reference gene primer amplification. TCRdb's copy holds only in-frame clones and misses some; the assay was immunoSEQ multiplex PCR. D and trimming were read from the DNA, whereas the V and J calls and clone size are those reported in that table. The sample holds approximately 140,000 clones, roughly 85% seen once. Deletions cut 4 bases from V and 3 bases from J, with 7 bases between. The CDR3 has 12 residues. Germline V gene sequence: CDR1 SGHTA, CDR2 FQGNSA. Sequenced sample: peripheral blood. The rearrangement joins TRBV7-2 to TRBJ2-7; D gene uncertain. The clonotype comes from a man between 70 and 80 years old with acute or convalescent COVID-19. CDR3: CASSSLGYEQYF. In nucleotides, the CDR3 is TGTGCCAGCAGCTCCCTAGGCTACGAGCAGTACTTC.